The next 22 T cell receptor beta chains were all read from a single sample in a study of blood T cell repertoires in COVID-19. The assay was immunoSEQ multiplex PCR, and TCRdb's table has in-frame clones only and misses some. Among approximately 240,000 clones listed, more than 80% were seen once. Sequences were obtained from peripheral blood. These receptors were obtained from a human donor in a cohort sampled during active COVID-19.

J is TRBJ2-5 and V is TRBV29-1; possible D gene TRBD2, 6 bases. CDR1 is SQVTM, CDR2 ANQGSEA, per germline. This CDR3 comprises 16 residues. V lost 3 bases and J lost 4, with 21 bases in between. CDR3 in amino acids: CSVDEAGRGRRETQYF. CDR3 nucleotide sequence: TGCAGCGTTGACGAGGCAGGGCGGGGACGGAGAGAGACCCAGTACTTC.

The CDR3 is CASGLVGGLAGGYNEQFF. Here the CDR3 DNA reads TGTGCTAGTGGTTTGGTGGGGGGACTAGCGGGAGGGTACAATGAGCAGTTCTTC. The chain joins TRBV12-5 to TRBJ2-1, with 16 bases fitting TRBD2. Looked up from germline, CDR1 is LGHNT and CDR2 is FRNRAP. V shed 0 bases, J shed 4 bases, and the junction held 3 bases outside the gene matches. The CDR3 has 18 amino acids.

The rearrangement joins TRBV19 to TRBJ2-3; TRBD2 matches 7 bases. The ends lost 1 base at V and 4 bases at J; junction bases unmatched: 14. The CDR3 totals 18 residues. Looked up from germline, CDR1 is LNHDA and CDR2 is SQIVND (reference sequence). The CDR3 region has the DNA TGTGCCAGTAGTATAGGTAACGCGGGGGATTCTTACGCAGATACGCAGTATTTT. It specifies CASSIGNAGDSYADTQYF.

The chain combines TRBV11-2 with TRBJ1-6; D might be TRBD1 (5 bases). Trimming pared 4 bases from V and 14 bases from J, leaving 18 bases between. This CDR3 comprises 14 residues. In germline, CDR1 is SGHAT, CDR2 FQNNGV. The CDR3 nucleotides are TGTGCCAGCAGCTCAAACCGCGGGGGGAACACCCTCCACTTT. Protein sequence: CASSSNRGGNTLHF.

This clone was seen only once. This rearrangement joins TRBV12-1 to TRBJ2-2; the DNA was not used to check the table's D call, TRBD2. TRBV12-1 is a pseudogene locus. The CDR3 has 18 amino acids. The CDR3 nucleotides are TGTGCCAGCAGCCCTGGAGGACTAGCGGGGTTGAACACCGGGGAGCTGTTTTTT. Its translation is CASSPGGLAGLNTGELFF.

The chain joins TRBV7-2 to TRBJ2-3; the match to TRBD2 covers 9 bases. The CDR3 runs 15 residues. The germline V gene has CDR1 SGHTA and CDR2 FQGNSA. The V and J ends lost 5 bases and 6 bases, in that order; junction bases with no gene match: 9. CDR3 residues: CASSPFGTSMDTQYF. DNA of the CDR3: TGTGCCAGCAGCCCGTTCGGGACTAGCATGGATACGCAGTATTTT.

The J gene is TRBJ2-7, the V gene TRBV12-2; the table names TRBD1, a call not compared with the DNA. TRBV12-2 is classified as a pseudogene. This CDR3 is built from 17 residues. CDR3 DNA: TGTGCAAGTCGCTTCCCTGGAGAGGCAGGGGCTTCCTACGAGCAGTACTTC. It yields the protein CASRFPGEAGASYEQYF.

This sequence joins TRBV15 and TRBJ2-1; tentative D call: TRBD2 (5 bases). Between the trimmed V and J ends, which lost 0 bases and 5 bases, there was a span of 14 bases. Germline CDR1 reads LNHNV; CDR2 reads YYDKDF (reference sequence). CDR3 length: 16 residues. The CDR3 here is CATSRDHPLADNEQFF. In nucleotides, the CDR3 is TGTGCCACCAGCAGAGATCATCCGCTAGCCGACAATGAGCAGTTCTTC.

The chain has TRBV30 and TRBJ2-6; weak D call: TRBD1 (6 bases). This CDR3 is built from 16 residues. The germline V gene encodes CDR1 GTSNPN and CDR2 SVGIG (reference sequence). V was pared by 2 bases and J by 0 bases, with 11 bases between. The CDR3 sequence: CAWSWTALSGANVLTF. CDR3 sequence (DNA): TGTGCCTGGAGTTGGACAGCACTCTCTGGGGCCAACGTCCTGACTTTC. Full variable domain (outside the CDR3, taken from reference TRBV30 and TRBJ2-6): SQTIHQWPATLVQPVGSPLSLECTVEGTSNPNLYWYRQAAGRGLQLLFYSVGIGQISSEVPQNLSASRPQDRQFILSSKKLLLSDSGFYLCAWSWTALSGANVLTFGAGSRLTVL.

This sequence joins TRBV19 and TRBJ1-2, with D hard to call. The CDR3 sequence is 16 residues long. The germline V gene has CDR1 LNHDA and CDR2 SQIVND (reference sequence). Between the trimmed V and J ends, which lost 1 base and 1 base, there was a span of 13 bases. The DNA of the CDR3 is TGTGCCAGTAGTATAGTCGGAAGCGATAGTAACTATGGCTACACCTTC. Translation: CASSIVGSDSNYGYTF.

The chain employs TRBV13 and TRBJ1-3; D is unclear. Germline CDR1 PRHDT, CDR2 FYEKMQ (reference sequence). Trimming removed 4 bases from V and 1 base from J, with 14 bases in between. The CDR3 length is 16 residues. This CDR3 reads CASSSWTEESGNTIYF. The CDR3 nucleotides read TGTGCCAGCAGCTCTTGGACGGAGGAATCTGGAAACACCATATATTTT.

The chain employs TRBV4-1 and TRBJ1-3, with 8 bases identical to TRBD1. With V trimmed by 4 bases and J by 2 bases, 7 bases remained unmatched. This CDR3 contains 16 residues. In germline, CDR1 is MGHRA, CDR2 YSYEKL. CDR3 DNA: TGCGCCAGCAGCCGATCGGACAGGGAGCCTGGAAACACCATATATTTT. Its protein product is CASSRSDREPGNTIYF.

V usage is TRBV3-1 (or the pseudogene TRBV3-2) and J usage is TRBJ2-6; 7 nucleotides match TRBD1. CDR1 is LGHDT and CDR2 is YNNKEL in the germline V gene (reference sequence). Trimming cost V 1 base and J 4 bases; bases outside gene matches: 7. The CDR3 spans 17 residues. CDR3 sequence (DNA): TGTGCCAGCAGCCAAGGGGGACAGATCGCCGGGGCCAACGTCCTGACTTTC. Encoded protein: CASSQGGQIAGANVLTF.

The chain joins TRBV10-3 to TRBJ1-2; 7 bases align to TRBD1. The length of the CDR3 is 17 residues. Trimming removed 2 bases from V and 0 bases from J; junction bases left unmatched: 9. Germline CDR1 is ENHRY and CDR2 is SYGVKD. CDR3 sequence reads: CAISEQAGGLANYGYTF. The DNA for the CDR3 is TGTGCCATCAGTGAGCAGGCAGGGGGGCTAGCTAACTATGGCTACACCTTC.

The CDR3 nucleotides are TGTGCCAGCAGCCAAGTCCCTCACGAGCAGTACTTC. Residues: CASSQVPHEQYF. The chain couples TRBV3-1 (or the pseudogene TRBV3-2) to TRBJ2-7; no clear D. CDR1 and CDR2 from the germline V gene are LGHDT and YNNKEL (reference sequence). The V end was cut by 1 base, the J end by 5 bases, with 6 bases between. CDR3 size: 12 residues.

This clone was detected a few times. This chain connects TRBV19 to TRBJ1-1, with TRBD1 as a possible D gene (5 bases). V lost 10 bases, J lost 4 bases, and 16 bases lay in between. Looked up from germline, CDR1 is LNHDA and CDR2 is SQIVND (reference sequence). The CDR3 extends over 13 amino acids. The CDR3: CATQDRRATEAFF. The CDR3 DNA sequence: TGTGCCACTCAAGACAGAAGAGCCACTGAAGCTTTCTTT.

This chain uses TRBV6-4 with TRBJ1-6, with 12 positions matching TRBD1. The ends lost 6 bases at V and 8 bases at J; junction bases unmatched: 5. The CDR3 length is 15 residues. Germline CDR1 and CDR2: MRHNA and SNTAGT. CDR3 in DNA: TGTGCCAGCAGCGCCGGGACAGGGGGCCATTCACCCCTCCACTTT. This codes for CASSAGTGGHSPLHF.

The V gene is TRBV7-2, the J gene TRBJ2-3, with D perhaps matching TRBD1 (6 bases). V lost 3 bases to trimming and J lost 6 bases, with 10 bases between them. The CDR3 has 13 amino acids. Germline V gene sequence: CDR1 SGHTA, CDR2 FQGNSA. Here the CDR3 reads CASSFRGRDTQYF. CDR3 nucleotide sequence: TGTGCCAGCAGCTTCAGGGGCCGGGATACGCAGTATTTT. Full variable domain (missing parts from reference TRBV7-2 and TRBJ2-3): GAGVSQSPSNKVTEKGKDVELRCDPISGHTALYWYRQSLGQGLEFLIYFQGNSAPDKSGLPSDRFSAERTGGSVSTLTIQRTQQEDSAVYLCASSFRGRDTQYFGPGTRLTVL.

Only one count was recorded for this clone. The CDR3 DNA reads as TGCGCCAGCAGCCCCGCAGTTGGCGGTGAAGAGACCCAGTACTTC. It translates to CASSPAVGGEETQYF. J is TRBJ2-5 and V is TRBV5-1; no clear D gene. Between the trimmed V and J ends, which lost 4 bases and 3 bases, there was a span of 16 bases. Germline CDR1 reads SGHRS; CDR2 reads YFSETQ. The CDR3 sequence is 15 residues long.

This chain connects TRBV6-1 to TRBJ1-2, with D possibly being TRBD1 (5 bases). Trimming cost V 0 bases and J 2 bases, with 10 bases left between them. Germline assignment: CDR1 MNHNS and CDR2 SASEGT. This CDR3 is built from 15 residues. The chain's CDR3 is CASSEAGEANYGYTF. The CDR3 region has the DNA TGTGCCAGCAGTGAAGCAGGGGAAGCGAACTATGGCTACACCTTC.

This sequence joins TRBV5-1 and TRBJ2-7; 7 nucleotides match TRBD1. The germline CDR1 and CDR2 sequences are SGHRS and YFSETQ. There are 14 residues in the CDR3. V dropped 6 bases and J dropped 1; count of bases not matched to a gene: 7. CDR3 DNA: TGCGCCAGCAAAATGGGGACAGTTTCCTACGAGCAGTACTTC. Its protein product is CASKMGTVSYEQYF.

The chain uses TRBV28 and TRBJ2-7, with 8 nucleotides matching TRBD2. This CDR3 is 15 amino acids long. The junction had 6 bases not matched to a gene; V was cut back by 5 bases and J by 0 bases. The germline gives CDR1 MDHEN, CDR2 SYDVKM. This CDR3 reads CASSQPGLGSYEQYF. In DNA form, the CDR3 reads TGTGCCAGCAGTCAACCGGGACTAGGCTCCTACGAGCAGTACTTC.